The 14 T cell receptor beta chains listed next were all sequenced from one sample in a study of blood T cell repertoires in COVID-19. Repertoires were generated with immunoSEQ multiplex PCR, while TCRdb's copy carries only in-frame clones and drops some. The sample shows about 420,000 clones, roughly 89% of them seen only once. What was sequenced was peripheral blood. The receptors shown here come from a man aged 18-30 years with COVID-19, enrolled during active disease.

The chain joins TRBV4-1 to TRBJ2-3; D not resolved. Trimming removed 1 base from V and 4 bases from J, with 3 bases in between. The CDR3 has 12 residues. Germline V gene lookup returns CDR1 MGHRA and CDR2 YSYEKL. This CDR3 is CASSQVSDTQYF. DNA for the CDR3: TGCGCCAGCAGCCAAGTCTCAGATACGCAGTATTTT.

This rearrangement joins TRBV10-2 to TRBJ2-7, with D possibly being TRBD2 (5 bases). With 0 bases removed from V and 7 bases from J, the gap between germline ends came to 19 bases. The CDR3 is made up of 16 amino acids. Germline assignment: CDR1 WSHSY and CDR2 SAAADI. This CDR3 is CASSESPTRVLREQYF. The CDR3 nucleotides read TGCGCCAGCAGTGAGTCACCCACTAGAGTCTTGCGGGAGCAGTACTTC.

This chain connects TRBV27 to TRBJ1-2, with D perhaps TRBD1 (5 bases). V lost 5 bases to trimming and J lost 5 bases, with 6 bases between them. The CDR3 extends over 11 amino acids. Germline-derived CDR1 and CDR2 are MNHEY and SMNVEV (reference sequence). The CDR3 sequence is CASSPGYGYTF. The CDR3 region has the DNA TGTGCCAGCAGTCCAGGGTATGGCTACACCTTC.

This rearrangement joins TRBV5-4 to TRBJ2-5, with D possibly being TRBD2 (5 bases). Germline lookup yields CDR1 SGHNT and CDR2 YYREEE (reference sequence). CDR3 length: 13 residues. Trimming removed 3 bases at V and 6 bases at J, with 12 bases between. The CDR3 is CASSSGSEKTQYF. CDR3 coding DNA: TGTGCCAGCAGCTCGGGGTCCGAGAAGACCCAGTACTTC.

The rearrangement uses TRBV6-1 and TRBJ2-1; D remains ambiguous. From germline, CDR1 is MNHNS and CDR2 SASEGT. The CDR3 totals 11 residues. The V gene lost 3 bases and the J gene lost 10 bases, with 7 bases spanning the gap. CDR3 sequence reads: CASSEAREQFF. The CDR3 bases are TGTGCCAGCAGTGAGGCGAGGGAGCAGTTCTTC.

The chain couples TRBV19 to TRBJ2-1, with 8 bases aligning to TRBD2. The ends lost 3 bases at V and 7 bases at J; junction bases unmatched: 2. The CDR3 contains 13 residues. Germline values: CDR1 LNHDA, CDR2 SQIVND (reference sequence). CDR3 loop: CASSMVAGNEQFF. The CDR3 nucleotides are TGTGCCAGTAGTATGGTAGCGGGGAATGAGCAGTTCTTC.

This clone has only a few counts. The chain uses TRBV25-1 and TRBJ1-4; no clear D. V was cut by 6 bases and J by 1 base, with 6 bases left in between. The CDR3 totals 13 residues. From germline, CDR1 is MGHDK and CDR2 SYGVNS. Here the CDR3 DNA reads TGTGCCAGCAGGCACAGAACTAATGAAAAACTGTTTTTT. As protein: CASRHRTNEKLFF. Using reference TRBV25-1 and TRBJ1-4 for the parts outside the CDR3, the full variable domain is EADIYQTPRYLVIGTGKKITLECSQTMGHDKMYWYQQDPGMELHLIHYSYGVNSTEKGDLSSESTVSRIRTEHFPLTLESARPSHTSQYLCASRHRTNEKLFFGSGTQLSVL.

J is TRBJ2-7 and V is TRBV19; D gene ambiguous. V was cut by 5 bases and J by 4 bases, with 9 bases left in between. Germline lookup yields CDR1 LNHDA and CDR2 SQIVND (reference sequence). The CDR3 is made up of 12 amino acids. CDR3 sequence reads: CASSSSAYEQYF. CDR3 nucleotides: TGTGCCAGTAGTTCCAGCGCGTACGAGCAGTACTTC. Supplemented by reference TRBV19 and TRBJ2-7, the full variable domain reads DGGITQSPKYLFRKEGQNVTLSCEQNLNHDAMYWYRQDPGQGLRLIYYSQIVNDFQKGDIAEGYSVSREKKESFPLTVTSAQKNPTAFYLCASSSSAYEQYFGPGTRLTVT.

The chain is built from TRBV4-2 and TRBJ2-5; weak D call: TRBD2 (6 bases). Germline CDR1 reads LGHNA; CDR2 reads YNFKEQ. Trimming took off 4 bases at V and 7 bases at J, with 19 bases between the two ends. The CDR3 is 15 amino acids. CDR3 amino acids: CASSLTGVTEGTQYF. DNA for the CDR3: TGTGCCAGCAGCCTCACGGGAGTTACGGAGGGGACCCAGTACTTC.

This chain connects TRBV30 to TRBJ2-2, with a possible D match to TRBD1 (6 bases). This CDR3 contains 13 residues. The V and J ends lost 4 bases and 0 bases respectively, with 6 bases between them. CDR1 and CDR2 from the germline V gene are GTSNPN and SVGIG (reference sequence). The CDR3 loop reads CAWNRANTGELFF. CDR3 sequence (DNA): TGTGCCTGGAACAGGGCGAACACCGGGGAGCTGTTTTTT.

The chain combines TRBV2 with TRBJ2-7; D gene unclear. The CDR3 has 14 amino acids. Trimming cost V 3 bases and J 4 bases, with 13 bases left between them. CDR1 is SNHLY and CDR2 is FYNNEI in the germline V gene. The CDR3, as DNA: TGTGCCAGCAGTGACCCCTCGCAACTTTACGAGCAGTACTTC. This translates into CASSDPSQLYEQYF.

The V gene is TRBV10-3, the J gene TRBJ1-1; D may be TRBD1 (5 bases). Germline CDR1 reads ENHRY; CDR2 reads SYGVKD. Trimming removed 6 bases from V and 4 bases from J, with 12 bases in between. The CDR3 runs to 13 residues. The CDR3 loop reads CAIRSQGSTEAFF. DNA of the CDR3: TGTGCCATCAGATCTCAGGGTAGCACTGAAGCTTTCTTT.

The rearrangement uses TRBV5-8 and TRBJ1-5; TRBD1 is a possible D gene (5 bases). Deletions cut 0 bases from V and 3 bases from J, with 10 bases between. The CDR3 has 15 amino acids. From germline, CDR1 is SGHTS and CDR2 YDEGEE. The CDR3 nucleotides read TGTGCCAGCAGCTTGGGGTGGGGGGTCAATCAGCCCCAGCATTTT. It codes for CASSLGWGVNQPQHF.

The genes are TRBV7-9 and TRBJ2-2; D is possibly TRBD2 (5 bases). This CDR3 region has 15 residues. V shed 4 bases and J shed 5 bases, with 14 bases lying between them. Germline V gene data show CDR1 as SEHNR and CDR2 as FQNEAQ (reference sequence). The CDR3 region is CASSSHSRLTGELFF. CDR3 nucleotide sequence: TGTGCCAGCAGCTCCCACTCCCGACTAACCGGGGAGCTGTTTTTT.